The source of this T cell receptor (beta chain) is a study of T-cell memory formation after mild COVID-19. Study-wide points: Unconfirmed was the SARS-CoV-2 specificity of second-wave clones that peaked on day 37. CM and EM subsets held most contracting CD4+ clones; EMRA held CD8+ ones.

The junction had 11 bases not matched to a gene; V was cut back by 3 bases and J by 6 bases. The CDR3 has 16 amino acids. The germline gives CDR1 SGDLS, CDR2 YYNGEE. As concerns this clonotype: Its antigen is unknown.

A single record per CDR3 protein comes from TCRdb applying MiXCR to the 5' RACE reads. The sample comprises about 110,000 distinct CDR3 sequences, 12% of which are singletons, and more than 25% rests with the top ten. The sample taken for sequencing was PBMCs or a T cell subset sorted from them (not recorded which). This chain joins TRBV9 and TRBJ2-7; 11 bases match TRBD2. This clonotype was sampled from an adult woman who had mild COVID-19 (a few samples of this study predate the infection). Cell type and time point are not known. The CDR3 protein is CASSDSSGRVSAEQYF. The DNA of the CDR3 is TGTGCCAGCAGCGACAGTAGCGGGAGGGTTTCGGCCGAGCAGTACTTC.